This T cell receptor (beta chain) was documented in a study of persistence of HIV-infected CD4 T cells. Across the whole study: CD4+ T cells responding to CMV or HIV-1 Gag were isolated. Study-wide points: Degenerate expanded CDR3beta sequences were enriched among CMV- and Gag-responding cells.

The stimulus was lysate of CMV-infected fibroblasts, around 11 ug/mL. CD40L-negative CD69-negative CD45RO-high memory CD4+ T cells were sorted as populations depleted of antigen-responding cells. Adults with HIV-1 started suppressive ART while chronically infected. Donors had undetectable plasma HIV-1 RNA, under 50 copies/mL, for 4+ years. This was the immunoSEQ version 4 assay in survey mode. This table comes from immunoSEQ multiplex PCR, and its TCRdb copy is limited to in-frame clones, with some not included. The sample carries approximately 31,000 clones, roughly 82% recorded once. Germline V gene data show CDR1 as SGHNT and CDR2 as YENEEA. The V gene lost 5 bases and the J gene lost 0 bases, with 11 bases spanning the gap. This CDR3 has 15 amino acids. Concerning this clone itself: The antigen is unknown.

The chain employs TRBV11-3 and TRBJ2-1; D might be TRBD1 or TRBD2, each matching 5 bases. Sequencing was performed on CD4+ T cells sorted from PBMCs after roughly 20-hour stimulation, taken from a patient who received antiretroviral therapy. This TCR was sampled from an adult woman with HIV who was CMV-seropositive. In DNA form, the CDR3 reads TGTGCCAGCAGCCCGGACACTAGCTCCTACAATGAGCAGTTCTTC. It translates to CASSPDTSSYNEQFF. The entire variable domain, with the rest obtained from reference TRBV11-3 and TRBJ2-1, is as follows: EAGVVQSPRYKIIEKKQPVAFWCNPISGHNTLYWYLQNLGQGPELLIRYENEEAVDDSQLPKDRFSAERLKGVDSTLKIQPAELGDSAVYLCASSPDTSSYNEQFFGPGTRLTVL.